The clone carrying this T cell receptor beta chain has just a few counts. The target antigen is unknown. Repertoires were generated with immunoSEQ multiplex PCR, while TCRdb's copy carries only in-frame clones and drops some. The data contain 130,000 to 150,000 clones, just under 85% of them singletons. This sample stems from a study of cytomegalovirus exposure and HLA in healthy donors. Study at large: The approximately 130 validation repertoires were reported in a later analysis to have been generated on the same platform as the approximately 700 first-cohort repertoires.

Study-wide findings and caveats: Cytomegalovirus status was reportedly diagnosed by the classifier with high specificity and sensitivity. Many donors shared some public TCRs, even though most TCR sequences were rare. The authors listed 150 to 200 TCR beta chains as cytomegalovirus-associated.

The ends were cut back, 2 bases at V and 7 bases at J, with 12 bases in the middle. This CDR3 is 14 amino acids long. Germline CDR1 reads SGHVS; CDR2 reads FQNEAQ. Material for sequencing was PBMCs. The chain couples TRBV7-8 to TRBJ1-5, with D hard to call. The sequence derives from a woman younger than 45 in good health and CMV-seronegative. CDR3 protein: CASSLSGPPQPQHF. The CDR3 DNA is TGTGCCAGCAGCTTATCGGGTCCCCCCCAGCCCCAGCATTTT.